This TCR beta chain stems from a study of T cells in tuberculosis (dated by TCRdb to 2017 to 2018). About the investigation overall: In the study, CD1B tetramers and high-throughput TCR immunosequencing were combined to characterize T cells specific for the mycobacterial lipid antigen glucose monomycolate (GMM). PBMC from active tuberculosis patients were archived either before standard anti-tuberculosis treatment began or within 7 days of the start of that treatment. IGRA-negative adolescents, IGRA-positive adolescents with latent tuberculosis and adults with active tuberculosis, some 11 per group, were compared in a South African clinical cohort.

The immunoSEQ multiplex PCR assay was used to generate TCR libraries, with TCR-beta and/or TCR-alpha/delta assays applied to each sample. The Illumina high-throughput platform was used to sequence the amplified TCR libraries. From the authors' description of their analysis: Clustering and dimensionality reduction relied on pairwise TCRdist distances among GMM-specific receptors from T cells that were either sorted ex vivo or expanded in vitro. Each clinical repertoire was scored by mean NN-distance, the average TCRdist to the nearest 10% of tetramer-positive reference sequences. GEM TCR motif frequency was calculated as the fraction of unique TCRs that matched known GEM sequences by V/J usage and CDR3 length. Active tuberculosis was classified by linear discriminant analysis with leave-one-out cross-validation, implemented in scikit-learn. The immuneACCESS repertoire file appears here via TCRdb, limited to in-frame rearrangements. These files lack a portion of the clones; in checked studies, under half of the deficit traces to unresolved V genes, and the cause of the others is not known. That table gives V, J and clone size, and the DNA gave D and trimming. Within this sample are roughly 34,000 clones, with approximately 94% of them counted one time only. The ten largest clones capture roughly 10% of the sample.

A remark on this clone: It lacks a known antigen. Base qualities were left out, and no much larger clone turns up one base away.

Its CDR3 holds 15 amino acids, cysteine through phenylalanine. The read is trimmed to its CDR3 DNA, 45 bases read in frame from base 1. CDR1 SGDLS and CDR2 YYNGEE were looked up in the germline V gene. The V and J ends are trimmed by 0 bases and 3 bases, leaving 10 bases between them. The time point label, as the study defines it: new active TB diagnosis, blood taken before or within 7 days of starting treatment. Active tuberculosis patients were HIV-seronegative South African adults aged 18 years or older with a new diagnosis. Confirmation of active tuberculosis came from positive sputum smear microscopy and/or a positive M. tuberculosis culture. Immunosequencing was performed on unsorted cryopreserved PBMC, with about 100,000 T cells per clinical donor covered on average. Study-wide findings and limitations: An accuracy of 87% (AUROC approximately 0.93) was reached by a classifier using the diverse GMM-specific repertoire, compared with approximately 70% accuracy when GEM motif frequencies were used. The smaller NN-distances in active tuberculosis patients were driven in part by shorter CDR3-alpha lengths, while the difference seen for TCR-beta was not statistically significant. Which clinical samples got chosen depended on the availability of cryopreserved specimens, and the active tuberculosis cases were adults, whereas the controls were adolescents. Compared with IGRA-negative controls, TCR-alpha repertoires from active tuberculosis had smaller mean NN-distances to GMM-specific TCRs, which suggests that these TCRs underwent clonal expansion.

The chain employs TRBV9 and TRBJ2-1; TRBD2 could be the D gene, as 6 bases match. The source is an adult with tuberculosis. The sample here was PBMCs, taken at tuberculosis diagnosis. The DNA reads TGTGCCAGCAGCGTAGGGGGGACTCTCTACAATGAGCAGTTCTTC. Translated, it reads CASSVGGTLYNEQFF.